This T cell receptor (beta chain) was found in a study of blood T cell repertoires in COVID-19. Looking at the study overall: Samples of COVID-19 (acute and convalescent) were obtained from the United States, Italy and Spain.

The sample holds a few counts of this clone. The germline V gene has CDR1 LGHNA and CDR2 YNFKEQ. This CDR3 spans 16 amino acids. The J segment lost 7 bases and the V segment lost 0 bases, leaving 10 bases of the junction unmatched. Data came from immunoSEQ multiplex PCR; TCRdb stores just in-frame clones and leaves some out. The table has about 150,000 clones, 86% seen once. Sequenced input: PBMCs or T cells enriched from blood (not recorded which). This receptor was identified in a man aged 45-65 years who had recovered from COVID-19. This chain connects TRBV4-2 to TRBJ2-7; 9 bases are shared with TRBD1. CDR3 sequence (DNA): TGTGCCAGCAGCCAAGATCCTGGGACAGGGAGCGGAGAGCAGTACGTC. It yields the protein CASSQDPGTGSGEQYV.